This T cell receptor (beta chain) was observed in a study of glioma-infiltrating T cells. Germline CDR1 is SEHNR and CDR2 is FQNEAQ (reference sequence). V gave up 4 bases and J gave up 0 bases; unmatched junction bases: 1. The CDR3 covers 14 residues. Amplification of TCR alpha and beta CDR3 regions from RNA used iRepertoire nested multiplex PCR. One entry per CDR3 protein, called by TCRdb with MiXCR from the multiplex PCR reads. The sample lists about 380,000 distinct CDR3 sequences; about 40% were seen once. The chain joins TRBV7-9 to TRBJ2-3; 7 positions match TRBD1. The sequenced sample consisted of glioma tissue, nonneoplastic brain tissue, or PBMCs (not recorded which). This sequence originates from a human donor with low-grade glioma or glioblastoma, undergoing nonglioma brain surgery, or in good health (not recorded which). The CDR3 nucleotides are TGTGCCAGCAGCTGGGACAGCAGCACAGATACGCAGTATTTT. Protein: CASSWDSSTDTQYF.